A single sample gave rise to the 4 T cell receptor beta chains below, sequenced in a study of radiation and T cells in renal cell carcinoma. Time point given: blood 4 weeks post-SBRT, at nephrectomy. As for treatment: 15 Gy SBRT to primary tumor, nephrectomy 4 weeks later. This table comes from immunoSEQ multiplex PCR, and its TCRdb copy is limited to in-frame clones, with some not included. Altogether 150,000 to 200,000 clones are present, about 88% being singletons, with the ten largest covering about 11%. The source material was blood, sampled from a patient whose treatment included radiotherapy and nephrectomy. Receptors were obtained from a woman aged 50 to 60 with renal cell carcinoma.

This clone occurred a few times. This chain uses TRBV11-3 with TRBJ2-6; D uncertain. With 5 bases removed from V and 0 bases from J, the gap between germline ends came to 11 bases. CDR1 and CDR2 from the germline V gene are SGHNT and YENEEA. This CDR3 spans 16 amino acids. The chain's CDR3 is CASSARHGSGANVLTF. CDR3 coding DNA: TGTGCCAGCAGCGCGCGTCACGGCTCTGGGGCCAACGTCCTGACTTTC. Full variable domain (missing parts from reference TRBV11-3 and TRBJ2-6): EAGVVQSPRYKIIEKKQPVAFWCNPISGHNTLYWYLQNLGQGPELLIRYENEEAVDDSQLPKDRFSAERLKGVDSTLKIQPAELGDSAVYLCASSARHGSGANVLTFGAGSRLTVL.

Here the CDR3 DNA reads TGTGCCAGCTCACCCCCTTTGGGACAGGGGTCGAACACCGGGGAGCTGTTTTTT. The encoded protein is CASSPPLGQGSNTGELFF. The chain links TRBV18 to TRBJ2-2; the match to TRBD1 covers 10 bases. Trimming removed 3 bases from V and 0 bases from J; junction bases left unmatched: 7. CDR3 length: 18 residues. The germline V gene has CDR1 KGHSH and CDR2 LQKENI. The whole variable domain, remainder taken from reference TRBV18 and TRBJ2-2, is NAGVMQNPRHLVRRRGQEARLRCSPMKGHSHVYWYRQLPEEGLKFMVYLQKENIIDESGMPKERFSAEFPKEGPSILRIQQVVRGDSAAYFCASSPPLGQGSNTGELFFGEGSRLTVL.

The rearrangement links TRBV18 to TRBJ1-4; D not resolved. Trimming took 4 bases from V and 0 from J, leaving 9 bases between them. The germline V gene encodes CDR1 KGHSH and CDR2 LQKENI. The CDR3 has 15 amino acids. CDR3 DNA sequence: TGTGCCAGCTCACGACTCGCAGCAACTAATGAAAAACTGTTTTTT. It is translated as CASSRLAATNEKLFF.

A few counts support this clone. The chain couples TRBV5-6 to TRBJ1-6; 9 bases line up with TRBD1. Per the germline V gene, CDR1 is SGHDT and CDR2 is YYEEEE. Trimming removed 4 bases from V and 9 bases from J; junction bases left unmatched: 11. The CDR3 runs to 16 residues. CDR3 DNA: TGTGCCAGCAGCCCCCAGTGGGGACAGGGTTCTTCACCCCTCCACTTT. Translated: CASSPQWGQGSSPLHF.